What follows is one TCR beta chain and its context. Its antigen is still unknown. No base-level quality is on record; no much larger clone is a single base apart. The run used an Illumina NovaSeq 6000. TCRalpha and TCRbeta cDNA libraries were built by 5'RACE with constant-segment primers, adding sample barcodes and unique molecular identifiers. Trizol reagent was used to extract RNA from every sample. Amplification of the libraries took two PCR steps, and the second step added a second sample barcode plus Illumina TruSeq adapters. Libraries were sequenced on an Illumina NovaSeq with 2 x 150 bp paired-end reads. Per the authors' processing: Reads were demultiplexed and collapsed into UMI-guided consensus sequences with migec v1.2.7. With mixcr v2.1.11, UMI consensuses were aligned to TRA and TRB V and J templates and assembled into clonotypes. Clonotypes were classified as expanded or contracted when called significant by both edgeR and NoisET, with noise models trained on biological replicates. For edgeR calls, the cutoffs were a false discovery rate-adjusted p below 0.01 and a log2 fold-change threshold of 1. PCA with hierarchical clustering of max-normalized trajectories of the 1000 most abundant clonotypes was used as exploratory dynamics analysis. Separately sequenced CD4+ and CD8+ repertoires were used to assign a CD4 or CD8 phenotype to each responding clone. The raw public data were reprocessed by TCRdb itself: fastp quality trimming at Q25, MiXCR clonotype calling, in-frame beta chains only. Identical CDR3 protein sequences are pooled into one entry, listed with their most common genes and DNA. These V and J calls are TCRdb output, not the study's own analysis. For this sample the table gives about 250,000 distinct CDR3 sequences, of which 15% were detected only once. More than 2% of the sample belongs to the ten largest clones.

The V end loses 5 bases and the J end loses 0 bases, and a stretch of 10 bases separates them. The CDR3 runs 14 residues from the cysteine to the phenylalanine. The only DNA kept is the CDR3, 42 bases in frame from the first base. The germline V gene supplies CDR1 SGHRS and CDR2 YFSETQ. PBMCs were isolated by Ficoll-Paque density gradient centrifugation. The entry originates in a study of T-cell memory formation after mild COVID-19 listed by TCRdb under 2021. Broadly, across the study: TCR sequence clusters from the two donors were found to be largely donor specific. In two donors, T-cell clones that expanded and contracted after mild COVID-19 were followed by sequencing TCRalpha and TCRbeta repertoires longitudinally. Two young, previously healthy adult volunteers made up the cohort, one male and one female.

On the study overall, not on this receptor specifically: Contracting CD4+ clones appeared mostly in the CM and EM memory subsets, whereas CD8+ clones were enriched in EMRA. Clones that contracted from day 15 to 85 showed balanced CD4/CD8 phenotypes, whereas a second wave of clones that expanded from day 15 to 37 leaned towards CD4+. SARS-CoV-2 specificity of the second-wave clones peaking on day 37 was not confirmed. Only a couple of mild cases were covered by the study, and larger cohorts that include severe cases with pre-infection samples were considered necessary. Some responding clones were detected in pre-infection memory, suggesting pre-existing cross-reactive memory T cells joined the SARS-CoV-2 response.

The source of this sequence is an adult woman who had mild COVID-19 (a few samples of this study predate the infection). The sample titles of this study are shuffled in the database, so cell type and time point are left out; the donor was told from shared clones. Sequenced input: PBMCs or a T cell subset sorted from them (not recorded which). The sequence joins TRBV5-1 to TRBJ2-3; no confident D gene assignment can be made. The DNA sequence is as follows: TGCGCCAGCAGACAGCACCCTAGCACAGATACGCAGTATTTT. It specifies CASRQHPSTDTQYF.